The 21 T cell receptor beta chains given below trace back to one sample, sequenced in a study of blood T cell repertoires in COVID-19. Clones were sequenced by immunoSEQ multiplex PCR, and TCRdb holds only the in-frame ones, with some missing. The sample consists of around 200,000 clones, about four fifths of them appearing once. Material: peripheral blood. The receptors were sampled from a woman aged 40 to 55 with active or convalescent COVID-19.

The rearrangement uses TRBV24-1 and TRBJ2-7; a possible D gene is TRBD1 (6 bases). Germline CDR1 reads KGHDR; CDR2 reads SFDVKD. This CDR3 is built from 12 residues. V lost 1 base, J lost 6 bases, and 6 bases lay in between. The CDR3 sequence is CATSDFRGEQYF. The CDR3 region has the DNA TGTGCCACCAGTGATTTCAGGGGCGAGCAGTACTTC.

The rearrangement uses TRBV7-3 and TRBJ1-2, with 7 bases fitting TRBD1. V lost 5 bases to trimming and J lost 6 bases; unmatched junction nucleotides: 6. Germline-derived CDR1 and CDR2 are SGHTA and FQGTGA. The CDR3 extends over 13 amino acids. The CDR3 is CASSPGQENGYTF. CDR3 nucleotides: TGTGCCAGCAGCCCCGGACAGGAAAATGGCTACACCTTC.

The rearrangement joins TRBV2 to TRBJ1-2; D unclear. This CDR3 is 16 amino acids long. Between the trimmed V and J ends, which lost 1 base and 6 bases, there was a span of 18 bases. Per germline, CDR1 SNHLY and CDR2 FYNNEI. The CDR3 spells CASSEGSWREEDGYTF. CDR3 coding DNA: TGTGCCAGCAGTGAAGGTTCTTGGAGGGAGGAGGATGGCTACACCTTC.

The chain recombines TRBV7-3 with TRBJ1-1; D is unresolved. The CDR3 sequence is 13 residues long. Germline V gives CDR1 SGHTA, CDR2 FQGTGA. V lost 2 bases to trimming and J lost 3 bases, with 7 bases between them. CDR3 amino acids: CASSLGVDTEAFF. DNA of the CDR3: TGTGCCAGCAGCTTAGGTGTAGACACTGAAGCTTTCTTT.

This clone was picked up one time. This could be a read error, since a much larger clone is one nucleotide away. J is TRBJ2-5 and V is TRBV5-1; the match to TRBD2 covers 8 bases. CDR1 and CDR2 (germline): SGHRS, YFSETQ. The CDR3 has 15 amino acids. Unmatched junction bases numbered 3, after V lost 0 bases and J lost 2 bases. The CDR3 DNA follows: TGCGCCAGCAGCTTGGGGACTAGCAGACAAGAGACCCAGTACTTC. It codes for CASSLGTSRQETQYF.

This clone was picked up one time. The V and J genes are TRBV27 and TRBJ1-1, with 8 bases lining up with TRBD1. The V gene end was trimmed by 9 bases and the J gene end by 8 bases; junction bases not matched to a gene: 8. Germline V gives CDR1 MNHEY, CDR2 SMNVEV (reference sequence). CDR3 length equals 12 residues. DNA for the CDR3: TGTGCCAGTTCCGCAGGGGGCTTGGAAGCTTTCTTT. Residues: CASSAGGLEAFF.

The V call is TRBV7-2, the J call TRBJ1-2; a weak D match, TRBD1 (6 bases). The CDR3 spans 15 residues. The germline V gene encodes CDR1 SGHTA and CDR2 FQGNSA. V lost 5 bases and J 0 bases, leaving 13 bases between the germline ends. CDR3 DNA: TGTGCCAGCAGCCCAACGGACAGACCTAACTATGGCTACACCTTC. Amino acid sequence: CASSPTDRPNYGYTF.

This clone showed up many times. This chain uses TRBV14 with TRBJ2-7; TRBD1 matches at 9 bases. Germline V lookup: CDR1 SGHDN, CDR2 FVKESK. After removal of 3 bases from V and 3 bases from J, the junction contained 6 bases not matched to a gene. The CDR3 has 15 residues. As DNA, the CDR3 is TGTGCCAGCAGCCAGGCGGACAGGGGTGACTACGAGCAGTACTTC. It specifies CASSQADRGDYEQYF.

As DNA, the CDR3 is TGTGCTAGTGGTTTGGCGGACAGACCAGACTGGCATGGCTACACCTTC. As protein: CASGLADRPDWHGYTF. The rearrangement uses TRBV12-5 and TRBJ1-2; the D gene is possibly TRBD1 (6 bases). The germline CDR1 and CDR2 sequences are LGHNT and FRNRAP. V was pared by 1 base and J by 6 bases, with 18 bases between. This CDR3 region has 16 residues.

The chain has TRBV5-1 and TRBJ1-4; the D is unclear. Deletions cut 0 bases from V and 0 bases from J, with 9 bases between. The CDR3 length is 16 residues. Germline V CDR1 and CDR2: SGHRS, YFSETQ. CDR3 nucleotide sequence: TGCGCCAGCAGCTTGGGGGCTCTCACAACTAATGAAAAACTGTTTTTT. The encoded protein is CASSLGALTTNEKLFF.

The chain employs TRBV6-5 and TRBJ1-2; TRBD1 aligns across 9 bases. With V trimmed by 11 bases and J by 8 bases, 12 bases remained unmatched. Germline V lookup: CDR1 MNHEY, CDR2 SVGAGI. The CDR3 has 13 residues. In nucleotides, the CDR3 is TGTGCCGCCCAGAGACAGGGGACAGGGGGCTACACCTTC. Encoded protein: CAAQRQGTGGYTF.

This clone has only one observation. J is TRBJ1-5 and V is TRBV28, with a weak D call TRBD1 (5 bases). There are 17 residues in the CDR3. V lost 8 bases to trimming and J lost 1 base, with 21 bases between them. Germline CDR1 and CDR2: MDHEN and SYDVKM. This CDR3 is CASWKNLWRQSNQPQHF. CDR3 DNA: TGTGCCAGCTGGAAGAATCTCTGGAGACAGAGCAATCAGCCCCAGCATTTT.

V usage is TRBV5-1 and J usage is TRBJ2-3; D is undetermined. Per the germline V gene, CDR1 is SGHRS and CDR2 is YFSETQ. CDR3 size: 14 residues. With 4 bases removed from V and 2 bases from J, the gap between germline ends came to 11 bases. This chain's CDR3 is CASSVRSITDTQYF. CDR3 coding DNA: TGCGCCAGCAGCGTCAGAAGTATCACAGATACGCAGTATTTT. The full variable domain, rest sourced from reference TRBV5-1 and TRBJ2-3, is KAGVTQTPRYLIKTRGQQVTLSCSPISGHRSVSWYQQTPGQGLQFLFEYFSETQRNKGNFPGRFSGRQFSNSRSEMNVSTLELGDSALYLCASSVRSITDTQYFGPGTRLTVL.

This chain links TRBV18 with TRBJ1-2, with D tentatively TRBD1 (5 bases). The germline V gene has CDR1 KGHSH and CDR2 LQKENI. The CDR3 contains 15 residues. V lost 0 bases and J 4 bases, leaving 12 bases between the germline ends. DNA of the CDR3: TGTGCCAGCTCACCACCGATGGGGCCCGGCTATGGCTACACCTTC. Translation gives CASSPPMGPGYGYTF.

This rearrangement joins TRBV12-5 to TRBJ2-7, with 8 bases identical to TRBD1. V shed 6 bases, J shed 4 bases, and the junction held 8 bases outside the gene matches. There are 14 residues in the CDR3. CDR1 and CDR2 from the germline V gene are LGHNT and FRNRAP. DNA for the CDR3: TGTGCTAGTGGCGCCGGACAGGGAAAATACGAGCAGTACTTC. Protein sequence: CASGAGQGKYEQYF.

V gene TRBV4-3 combines with J gene TRBJ2-4; D gene unclear. This CDR3 has 16 amino acids. Trimming removed 3 bases at V and 5 bases at J, with 17 bases between. The V gene's germline CDR1 is LGHNA and CDR2 YSLEER. The CDR3 DNA is TGCGCCAGCAGCCATACCCAAGCAAACTTCGAAAACATTCAGTACTTC. It codes for CASSHTQANFENIQYF.

The chain carries TRBV6-5 and TRBJ2-7; the D gene is possibly TRBD2 (6 bases). The germline CDR1 and CDR2 sequences are MNHEY and SVGAGI. The CDR3 runs 15 residues. Trimming took 6 bases from V and 4 from J, leaving 19 bases between them. The CDR3 region has the DNA TGTGCCAGCAGGTTATATAGCGGAGTGGGTTACGAGCAGTACTTC. This codes for CASRLYSGVGYEQYF.

The chain links TRBV27 to TRBJ1-5; D is unclear. Germline CDR1 reads MNHEY; CDR2 reads SMNVEV (reference sequence). Trimming cost V 8 bases and J 7 bases, with 15 bases left between them. The CDR3 runs to 13 residues. The CDR3 region has the DNA TGTGCCAGCCGAGGAGGGAATCGGCAGCCCCAGCATTTT. This translates into CASRGGNRQPQHF.

V is TRBV27 and J is TRBJ1-2; D is uncertain. Looked up from germline, CDR1 is MNHEY and CDR2 is SMNVEV (reference sequence). V lost 5 bases to trimming and J lost 4 bases, with 14 bases between them. The CDR3 extends over 14 amino acids. CDR3 nucleotides: TGTGCCAGCAGTCTTACGCCGGAGTTCTATGGCTACACCTTC. This encodes CASSLTPEFYGYTF.

V gene TRBV24-1 combines with J gene TRBJ2-7; 8 positions agree with TRBD2. Germline CDR1 is KGHDR and CDR2 is SFDVKD. The CDR3 sequence is 14 residues long. Trimming cost V 3 bases and J 5 bases; bases outside gene matches: 5. The CDR3: CATSDDDGRDEQYF. The CDR3 nucleotides read TGTGCCACCAGTGATGATGACGGGAGGGACGAGCAGTACTTC.

The sample holds one count of this clone. The chain carries TRBV2 and TRBJ1-4; no firm D call. Trimming shortened V by 4 bases and J by 6 bases, and 12 bases separated the two germline ends. Germline V lookup: CDR1 SNHLY, CDR2 FYNNEI. The CDR3 runs 14 residues. The CDR3 reads CASSGGGSYEKLFF. The CDR3 nucleotides read TGTGCCAGCAGTGGAGGAGGGTCGTATGAAAAACTGTTTTTT.